This TCR beta chain was profiled in a study of T-cell reconstitution after alpha-beta-depleted transplantation in children. Overall study findings and caveats: T-cell counts and diversity at one year post-transplant came mainly from newly produced T cells.

CDR3 length equals 11 residues. The germline CDR1 and CDR2 sequences are SEHNR and FQNEAQ (reference sequence). V was pared by 3 bases and J by 8 bases, with 1 base of the junction left unmatched. TCRbeta library construction was performed incorporating unique molecular identifiers. From the PCR reads, TCRdb called clonotypes with MiXCR, one entry per CDR3 protein. Of about 420,000 distinct CDR3 sequences in the sample, roughly 17% are singletons; the top ten hold 25% to 30%. This clonotype was seen a handful of times. Its specificity is unknown. V usage is TRBV7-9 and J usage is TRBJ2-7; 7 bases align to TRBD1. The clonotype comes from a boy under three years old who had a stem cell transplant for Wiskott-Aldrich syndrome, so the T cells may come from the graft donor. Here the sequenced sample was PBMCs, mostly from graft donor cells, taken 360 days after TCRalphabeta/CD19-depleted stem cell transplant. CDR3: CASSLDRKQYF. CDR3 in DNA: TGTGCCAGCAGCTTGGACAGGAAGCAGTACTTC.